At least ten counts were recorded for the clone carrying this T cell receptor (beta chain). The time point denotes: newly diagnosed GD, antithyroid drugs for less than 3 months. PBMC-extracted RNA yielded the TCR library. Per germline, CDR1 SGDLS and CDR2 YYNGEE. This CDR3 is built from 14 residues. V was pared by 0 bases and J by 7 bases, with 1 base of the junction left unmatched. This sample was included in a study of regulatory T cells in long-lasting Graves disease. iRepertoire HTBI primers and Arm-PCR of CDR3 regions built TCR beta libraries. Using its own MiXCR run on the multiplex PCR reads, TCRdb lists one record per CDR3 protein. The table records 350,000 to 500,000 distinct CDR3 sequences, 14% of them present only once. These data were also filed under a second study, of T cells in Graves' hyperthyroidism and ophthalmopathy. This second study says: Newly diagnosed hyperthyroidism patients aged 18 to 65 years had disease lasting under 2 months. Clinical symptoms, serum thyroxine and TRAb, thyroid ultrasound and orbital computed tomography together formed the diagnostic basis. Initially, a first-round RT-PCR of the TCR CDR3 employed the HTBI primer set.

V is TRBV9 and J is TRBJ2-1, with TRBD1 matching 10 bases. The material was peripheral blood mononuclear cells (PBMCs), obtained at new diagnosis, from a patient treated with antithyroid drugs. This receptor was identified in a woman aged 45-60 years with Graves disease. CDR3: CASSVGDRGNEQFF. DNA for the CDR3: TGTGCCAGCAGCGTAGGGGACAGGGGTAATGAGCAGTTCTTC.